The next 23 T cell receptor beta chains were all read from a single sample in a study of spatial heterogeneity in lung cancer. TCRdb used MiXCR to reprocess the 5' RACE reads, holding one entry per CDR3 protein. The sample lists 48,000 or so distinct CDR3 sequences; approximately 5% were seen once. Time point described: sample taken at primary tumor resection. Whole RNA came from tumor, nontumor lung or frozen PBMC and was sequenced without being sorted. The sample here was PBMCs, taken at surgery. Receptors originate from a male donor with early-stage non-small cell lung cancer.

At least ten counts were recorded for this clonotype. The chain recombines TRBV6-5 with TRBJ2-2; TRBD2 might be the D (6 bases). Germline V gene lookup returns CDR1 MNHEY and CDR2 SVGAGI. V was trimmed by 4 bases and J by 7 bases, leaving 13 bases between them. This CDR3 has 14 amino acids. The DNA for the CDR3 is TGTGCCAGCAGTTCGACGCCGGGGGTCGGGGAGCTGTTTTTT. It encodes CASSSTPGVGELFF.

This clonotype was picked up many times. This chain uses TRBV3-1 with TRBJ2-7; 10 bases align to TRBD2. Germline CDR1 reads LGHDT; CDR2 reads YNNKEL (reference sequence). This CDR3 contains 15 residues. With 4 bases clipped from V and 7 bases from J, the junction kept 10 bases outside the gene matches. CDR3 protein: CASSLSPAGGPEQYF. DNA for the CDR3: TGTGCCAGCAGCCTAAGTCCAGCGGGAGGGCCTGAGCAGTACTTC.

This clonotype was detected ten times or more. The V gene is TRBV27, the J gene TRBJ2-7; TRBD2 aligns across 7 bases. Germline lookup yields CDR1 MNHEY and CDR2 SMNVEV (reference sequence). This CDR3 spans 9 amino acids. CDR3 protein: CGGGYEQYF. The CDR3 coding sequence is TGTGGCGGGGGATACGAGCAGTACTTC.

The CDR3 loop is CASSDTGKRSPLHF. The CDR3 DNA reads as TGTGCCAGCAGTGATACAGGGAAGAGATCACCCCTCCACTTT. The J gene is TRBJ1-6, the V gene TRBV6-1; D may be TRBD1 (6 bases). Trimming removed 3 bases from V and 10 bases from J, with 13 bases in between. In germline, CDR1 is MNHNS, CDR2 SASEGT. The CDR3 runs to 14 residues.

This clonotype has ten or more counts. The rearrangement joins TRBV20-1 to TRBJ2-1; 12 nucleotides line up with TRBD2. J lost 4 bases, V lost 2 bases, and 3 bases had no gene match. Germline CDR1 DFQATT, CDR2 SNEGSKA (reference sequence). The CDR3 spans 15 residues. The CDR3 DNA reads as TGCAGTGCTAGAAGGCTAGCGGGAGGGTACAATGAGCAGTTCTTC. This sequence encodes CSARRLAGGYNEQFF.

This clonotype was picked up a small number of times. This sequence joins TRBV5-4 and TRBJ2-6, with TRBD1 matching 7 bases. The CDR3 is made up of 16 amino acids. Germline CDR1 reads SGHNT; CDR2 reads YYREEE (reference sequence). The ends lost 3 bases at V and 2 bases at J; junction bases unmatched: 5. The CDR3 reads CASSSPTGPGANVLTF. DNA for the CDR3: TGTGCCAGCAGCTCCCCGACAGGGCCTGGGGCCAACGTCCTGACTTTC.

Many counts were recorded for this clonotype. The V gene is TRBV2, the J gene TRBJ2-2; no firm D call. The germline V gene encodes CDR1 SNHLY and CDR2 FYNNEI. This CDR3 region has 15 residues. V lost 3 bases, J lost 2 bases, and 10 bases lay in between. The DNA for the CDR3 is TGTGCCAGCAGTGAGATGGGGTACAACACCGGGGAGCTGTTTTTT. This gives the protein CASSEMGYNTGELFF.

This clonotype was counted many times. The chain uses TRBV19 and TRBJ2-7; D is undetermined. The germline V gene encodes CDR1 LNHDA and CDR2 SQIVND (reference sequence). The V end lost 1 base, the J end lost 5 bases, and 3 bases lay between the germline ends. The CDR3 has 11 residues. The CDR3 region is CASSIGHEQYF. CDR3 DNA sequence: TGTGCCAGTAGTATAGGACACGAGCAGTACTTC.

Many counts were recorded for this clonotype. DNA for the CDR3: TGTGCCAGCTCGGCAGAGTCCACTTCCTACGAGCAGTACTTC. Protein sequence: CASSAESTSYEQYF. The rearrangement uses TRBV12-3 or TRBV12-4 and TRBJ2-7, with D unresolved. V gave up 8 bases and J gave up 1 base, with 15 bases separating them. The CDR3 is 14 residues long.

There are many counts of this clonotype. The rearrangement uses TRBV18 and TRBJ1-3; D may be TRBD1 (6 bases). This CDR3 contains 14 residues. The V end was cut by 3 bases, the J end by 2 bases, with 8 bases between. The germline gives CDR1 KGHSH, CDR2 LQKENI. CDR3 sequence: CASSPSGAGNTIYF. The DNA for the CDR3 is TGTGCCAGCTCACCTTCAGGGGCTGGAAACACCATATATTTT.

This clonotype was counted many times. The V gene is TRBV9, the J gene TRBJ2-3; D might be TRBD2 (5 bases). Germline loops: CDR1 SGDLS, CDR2 YYNGEE. V lost 4 bases and J lost 9, with 21 bases in between. The CDR3 is 15 residues long. The CDR3 DNA reads as TGTGCCAGCAGCAACCAGAGGCTAGCAAGAGAGACGCAGTATTTT. Translation gives CASSNQRLARETQYF.

This clonotype was detected ten times or more. The CDR3 nucleotides read TGTGCCAGCAGTGTCCAAGGGGGCTCTGGAAACACCATATATTTT. Protein: CASSVQGGSGNTIYF. The gene calls are TRBV25-1 and TRBJ1-3; D might be TRBD1 (6 bases). The CDR3 contains 15 residues. Between the trimmed V and J ends, which lost 4 bases and 0 bases, there was a span of 10 bases. Germline CDR1 reads MGHDK; CDR2 reads SYGVNS.

The genes are TRBV5-1 and TRBJ2-3; 8 bases match TRBD1. The V and J ends lost 4 bases and 8 bases, in that order; junction bases with no gene match: 9. CDR1 and CDR2 from the germline V gene are SGHRS and YFSETQ. This CDR3 spans 14 amino acids. The CDR3 loop is CASSAGQGAGTQYF. CDR3 coding DNA: TGCGCCAGCAGCGCCGGACAGGGTGCAGGTACGCAGTATTTT.

Ten or more counts support this clonotype. The genes are TRBV18 and TRBJ2-3; D possibly uses TRBD1 or TRBD2 (5 bases each). Deletions cut 1 base from V and 13 bases from J, with 18 bases between. CDR1 and CDR2 from the germline V gene are KGHSH and LQKENI. The CDR3 loop spans 14 amino acids. DNA of the CDR3: TGTGCCAGCTCACCACGAAGAGGGGTGGAGCCGGAGTATTTT. This sequence encodes CASSPRRGVEPEYF.

The chain employs TRBV12-3 or TRBV12-4 and TRBJ1-2, with 9 nucleotides matching TRBD1. The V and J ends lost 6 bases and 8 bases, in that order; junction bases with no gene match: 16. This CDR3 comprises 16 residues. CDR3 nucleotides: TGTGCCAGCAGCACCGGGACAGGGACATTAGGGAGAGGCTACACCTTC. Translation: CASSTGTGTLGRGYTF.

The V and J genes are TRBV5-5 and TRBJ2-1; 8 positions match TRBD2. This CDR3 is 15 amino acids long. V trimming: 0 bases; J trimming: 5 bases; junction bases outside the gene matches: 4. Germline values: CDR1 SGHKS, CDR2 YYEKEE (reference sequence). The CDR3 here is CASSLGTSSDNEQFF. The DNA of the CDR3 is TGTGCCAGCAGCTTGGGGACTAGCAGTGACAATGAGCAGTTCTTC.

The chain combines TRBV4-1 with TRBJ2-3; 10 nucleotides match TRBD2. Per germline, CDR1 MGHRA and CDR2 YSYEKL. This CDR3 is built from 16 residues. V was pared by 6 bases and J by 4 bases, with 10 bases of the junction left unmatched. CDR3: CASRRGLAGVSDTQYF. Here the CDR3 DNA reads TGCGCCAGCAGGCGAGGTCTAGCGGGAGTCTCAGATACGCAGTATTTT.

The rearrangement links TRBV5-1 to TRBJ2-6; TRBD1 matches at 8 bases. CDR1 and CDR2 from the germline V gene are SGHRS and YFSETQ. The CDR3 has 18 amino acids. With V trimmed by 5 bases and J by 2 bases, 12 bases remained unmatched. As DNA, the CDR3 is TGCGCCAGCAGTGCCATGGGACAGGCGGACACTGGGGCCAACGTCCTGACTTTC. Its translation: CASSAMGQADTGANVLTF.

This clonotype was seen repeatedly, ten times or more. This chain uses TRBV19 with TRBJ2-7; D might be TRBD1 or TRBD2, each matching 5 bases. The CDR3 has 13 amino acids. V was clipped by 10 bases and J by 0 bases, with 13 bases between them. CDR1 is LNHDA, CDR2 SQIVND, per germline (reference sequence). The CDR3 is CATRDGASYEQYF. CDR3 in DNA: TGTGCCACACGGGACGGGGCCTCCTACGAGCAGTACTTC. The full variable domain, rest sourced from reference TRBV19 and TRBJ2-7, is DGGITQSPKYLFRKEGQNVTLSCEQNLNHDAMYWYRQDPGQGLRLIYYSQIVNDFQKGDIAEGYSVSREKKESFPLTVTSAQKNPTAFYLCATRDGASYEQYFGPGTRLTVT.

This clonotype has ten or more counts. The CDR3 sequence is CASSLRRTGLYEQYF. CDR3 in DNA: TGTGCCAGCAGTTTAAGAAGGACAGGGCTCTACGAGCAGTACTTC. The chain recombines TRBV12-3 or TRBV12-4 with TRBJ2-7, with 8 nucleotides matching TRBD1. The CDR3 spans 15 residues. V gave up 2 bases and J gave up 3 bases; unmatched junction bases: 6.

At least ten counts were recorded for this clonotype. The chain couples TRBV29-1 to TRBJ1-1; D is ambiguous. This CDR3 has 10 residues. The V gene lost 7 bases and the J gene lost 8 bases, with 11 bases spanning the gap. Germline assignment: CDR1 SQVTM and CDR2 ANQGSEA. The CDR3 DNA reads TGCAGCGCACGGGCAATAGAAGCTTTCTTT. Translation: CSARAIEAFF.

This clonotype was recorded at least ten times. The rearrangement links TRBV10-3 to TRBJ2-3; TRBD2 matches 8 bases. CDR1 is ENHRY and CDR2 is SYGVKD in the germline V gene. Trimming removed 10 bases from V and 0 bases from J; junction bases left unmatched: 9. The CDR3 spans 15 residues. CDR3 sequence: CATSNPSGSTDTQYF. CDR3 sequence (DNA): TGTGCCACCTCTAATCCTAGCGGGAGCACAGATACGCAGTATTTT.

The table lists this clonotype with many counts. The chain combines TRBV7-2 with TRBJ1-6, with 8 bases that match TRBD1. V lost 5 bases and J lost 4; bases outside the gene matches: 10. The CDR3 sequence is 17 residues long. Germline CDR1 reads SGHTA; CDR2 reads FQGNSA. The CDR3 sequence is CASSGNLQGVYNSPLHF. CDR3 bases: TGTGCCAGCAGCGGAAACCTACAGGGGGTTTATAATTCACCCCTCCACTTT.